This passage covers 21 T cell receptor beta chains from one sample sequenced in a study of blood T cell repertoires in COVID-19 (dated by TCRdb to 2018 to 2020). Libraries were built with the immunoSEQ multiplex PCR assay. Imported from immuneACCESS, the table was reduced by TCRdb to in-frame sequences with V and J called. These copies leave out some clones; in studies compared against another copy, an unresolved V gene accounts for under half, and the cause of the remainder is not known. The sample has approximately 69,000 clones on record, roughly 80% of them singletons. The ten largest account for under 2% of the sample. Sequencing used peripheral blood. These receptors were taken from an older woman with acute or convalescent COVID-19.

The J gene is TRBJ1-6, the V gene TRBV9; TRBD1 aligns across 8 bases. Germline V CDR1 and CDR2: SGDLS, YYNGEE. The CDR3 is 16 residues long. V shed 4 bases, J shed 3 bases, and the junction held 6 bases outside the gene matches. CDR3 bases: TGTGCCAGCAGCTCAGGGGGCAGTTTCTATAATTCACCCCTCCACTTT. Translated, it gives CASSSGGSFYNSPLHF.

CDR3 nucleotide sequence: TGCGCCAGCAGCTTGGTAGGCGGGACGAACACCGGGGAGCTGTTTTTT. This gives the protein CASSLVGGTNTGELFF. V gene TRBV5-1 combines with J gene TRBJ2-2, with a tentative D call TRBD2 (6 bases). Germline-derived CDR1 and CDR2 are SGHRS and YFSETQ. V lost 0 bases to trimming and J lost 0 bases, with 9 bases between them. The CDR3 length is 16 residues.

The rearrangement uses TRBV9 and TRBJ2-1; maybe TRBD2 (5 bases). Germline-derived CDR1 and CDR2 are SGDLS and YYNGEE. V shed 0 bases and J shed 0 bases, with 10 bases lying between them. This CDR3 spans 16 amino acids. The CDR3 reads CASSVDPGYSYNEQFF. DNA of the CDR3: TGTGCCAGCAGCGTAGATCCGGGATACTCCTACAATGAGCAGTTCTTC.

The V gene is TRBV7-3, the J gene TRBJ2-7, with 7 nucleotides matching TRBD1. Germline assignment: CDR1 SGHTA and CDR2 FQGTGA. The CDR3 consists of 15 residues. Trimming cost V 3 bases and J 3 bases; bases outside gene matches: 8. In DNA, the CDR3 is TGTGCCAGCAGCTTCCCCCGGGACAGTTTCTACGAGCAGTACTTC. The encoded protein is CASSFPRDSFYEQYF.

The chain has TRBV29-1 and TRBJ2-1; D ambiguous. Germline V gene data show CDR1 as SQVTM and CDR2 as ANQGSEA. The germline V and J ends were trimmed by 4 bases and 1 base, with 11 bases remaining between them. The CDR3 consists of 14 residues. CDR3 region: CSVGSVRSYNEQFF. DNA for the CDR3: TGCAGCGTTGGATCCGTTCGGTCCTACAATGAGCAGTTCTTC.

V gene TRBV28 combines with J gene TRBJ1-1, with 10 bases aligning to TRBD1. The germline gives CDR1 MDHEN, CDR2 SYDVKM. The CDR3 loop spans 14 amino acids. Trimming took 8 bases from V and 4 from J; bases not matched to a gene: 7. Here the CDR3 DNA reads TGTGCCAGCGCACGACAGGGGGCAGGCACTGAAGCTTTCTTT. Protein: CASARQGAGTEAFF.

This sequence joins TRBV15 and TRBJ1-4; D possibly corresponds to TRBD1 (5 bases). CDR3 length equals 14 residues. Trimming removed 2 bases at V and 1 base at J, with 5 bases between. CDR1 and CDR2 from the germline V gene are LNHNV and YYDKDF (reference sequence). The CDR3 coding sequence is TGTGCCACCAGCAGACAGGGAACTAATGAAAAACTGTTTTTT. It yields the protein CATSRQGTNEKLFF.

The gene calls are TRBV6-5 and TRBJ2-5; the D gene is possibly TRBD2 (5 bases). Germline CDR1 reads MNHEY; CDR2 reads SVGAGI. The CDR3 has 13 residues. V gave up 7 bases and J gave up 1 base, with 10 bases separating them. CDR3 in DNA: TGTGCCAGCACCTTGCGGGCCCAAGAGACCCAGTACTTC. It codes for CASTLRAQETQYF.

This chain joins TRBV15 and TRBJ1-1; D unresolved. Trimming stripped 0 bases from V and 0 bases from J, with 11 bases between. The CDR3 sequence is 16 residues long. Germline V lookup: CDR1 LNHNV, CDR2 YYDKDF (reference sequence). In nucleotides, the CDR3 is TGTGCCACCAGCAGAGATACCCGCGCCATGAACACTGAAGCTTTCTTT. Translated: CATSRDTRAMNTEAFF.

The rearrangement joins TRBV2 to TRBJ1-5; 9 positions match TRBD1. The germline gives CDR1 SNHLY, CDR2 FYNNEI. The CDR3 covers 14 residues. V lost 6 bases, J lost 8 bases, and 8 bases stayed unmatched. CDR3: CASRAGQGGKPQHF. The CDR3 DNA reads TGTGCCAGCAGGGCGGGACAGGGCGGTAAGCCCCAGCATTTT.

In its sample, this clone was seen a few times. This chain connects TRBV5-1 to TRBJ1-4; D remains ambiguous. Germline V gene lookup returns CDR1 SGHRS and CDR2 YFSETQ. The CDR3 has 17 amino acids. Trimming took off 0 bases at V and 0 bases at J, with 12 bases between the two ends. The CDR3 reads CASSLVTGSATNEKLFF. CDR3 coding DNA: TGCGCCAGCAGCTTGGTGACGGGTTCTGCAACTAATGAAAAACTGTTTTTT.

V usage is TRBV19 and J usage is TRBJ2-7; D possibly corresponds to TRBD2 (7 bases). The CDR3 runs to 15 residues. The ends were cut back, 3 bases at V and 2 bases at J, with 14 bases in the middle. Germline V gene lookup returns CDR1 LNHDA and CDR2 SQIVND (reference sequence). The CDR3, as DNA: TGTGCCAGTAGTATTAGGGAGGGACATCCCTACGAGCAGTACTTC. Translation gives CASSIREGHPYEQYF. Full variable domain (missing parts from reference TRBV19 and TRBJ2-7): DGGITQSPKYLFRKEGQNVTLSCEQNLNHDAMYWYRQDPGQGLRLIYYSQIVNDFQKGDIAEGYSVSREKKESFPLTVTSAQKNPTAFYLCASSIREGHPYEQYFGPGTRLTVT.

This clone showed up just once. The V and J genes are TRBV29-1 and TRBJ1-5; 8 bases line up with TRBD1. Germline trimming cut 7 bases from V and 5 bases from J; bases unmatched to any gene: 10. This CDR3 is 14 amino acids long. Germline loops: CDR1 SQVTM, CDR2 ANQGSEA. In nucleotides, the CDR3 is TGCAGCGGTGGACAGGGATGGGGATATCAGCCCCAGCATTTT. Protein sequence: CSGGQGWGYQPQHF.

This clone turned up a few times. This sequence joins TRBV2 and TRBJ1-4; no clear D gene. The CDR3 runs 13 residues. Germline assignment: CDR1 SNHLY and CDR2 FYNNEI. The germline V and J ends were trimmed by 5 bases and 7 bases, with 11 bases remaining between them. CDR3 DNA sequence: TGTGCCAGCAGTCTAGCCGCGGGTGAAAAACTGTTTTTT. Translating gives CASSLAAGEKLFF.

The chain joins TRBV7-2 to TRBJ1-6; no clear D. Deletions cut 1 base from V and 7 bases from J, with 11 bases between. This CDR3 is 15 amino acids long. Germline V gene data show CDR1 as SGHTA and CDR2 as FQGNSA. Here the CDR3 DNA reads TGTGCCAGCAGCTTAGATGGCGGCGGGAATTCACCCCTCCACTTT. Its translation: CASSLDGGGNSPLHF.

The chain combines TRBV14 with TRBJ2-5, with D hard to call. The V end lost 1 base, the J end lost 2 bases, and 11 bases lay between the germline ends. The CDR3 has 15 residues. The V gene's germline CDR1 is SGHDN and CDR2 FVKESK. The CDR3 is CASSQAMGRQETQYF. The CDR3 DNA sequence: TGTGCCAGCAGCCAAGCTATGGGCAGACAAGAGACCCAGTACTTC.

The J gene is TRBJ2-5, the V gene TRBV2; D unclear. CDR3 length equals 13 residues. V was shortened by 6 bases and J by 5 bases, with 13 bases between the two germline ends. CDR1 is SNHLY, CDR2 FYNNEI, per germline. The DNA of the CDR3 is TGTGCCAGCAGCACACACAGACGGGAGACCCAGTACTTC. Protein product: CASSTHRRETQYF.

The CDR3, as DNA: TGTGCCAGCAGTTTGAATGGAGCGAACACCGGGGAGCTGTTTTTT. Protein sequence: CASSLNGANTGELFF. The V and J genes are TRBV27 and TRBJ2-2, with unresolved D. The germline V and J ends were trimmed by 3 bases and 0 bases, with 8 bases remaining between them. CDR1 and CDR2 (germline): MNHEY, SMNVEV (reference sequence). The CDR3 spans 15 residues.

J is TRBJ1-5 and V is TRBV19; no clear D. CDR1 and CDR2 (germline): LNHDA, SQIVND (reference sequence). The CDR3 length is 16 residues. Trimming took off 2 bases at V and 0 bases at J, with 11 bases between the two ends. CDR3 nucleotide sequence: TGTGCCAGTAGTATAACAAGAAAAGATAGCAATCAGCCCCAGCATTTT. Amino acid sequence: CASSITRKDSNQPQHF.

The J gene is TRBJ2-6, the V gene TRBV9; 12 positions agree with TRBD2. After removal of 4 bases from V and 0 bases from J, the junction contained 5 bases not matched to a gene. The CDR3 totals 18 residues. The germline gives CDR1 SGDLS, CDR2 YYNGEE. This CDR3 reads CASSPSSGGASGANVLTF. Here the CDR3 DNA reads TGTGCCAGCAGCCCTTCTAGCGGGGGGGCCTCTGGGGCCAACGTCCTGACTTTC.

V and J are TRBV25-1 and TRBJ1-1; 10 positions match TRBD1. CDR1 is MGHDK, CDR2 SYGVNS, per germline. This CDR3 has 14 amino acids. V shed 6 bases and J 9 bases; nucleotides not matched to a gene: 10. This CDR3 reads CASRDFPGQGKAFF. The CDR3 DNA reads as TGTGCCAGCAGGGATTTCCCGGGACAGGGGAAAGCTTTCTTT.